Below are 2 T cell receptor beta chains sequenced from a single sample in a study of blood T cell repertoires in COVID-19. The repertoire was sequenced with immunoSEQ multiplex PCR; TCRdb's copy has only in-frame clones and lacks some. Of about 390,000 clones in the sample, approximately 87% were seen once. What was sequenced was PBMCs or T cells enriched from blood (not recorded which). All receptors derive from a woman in her forties or fifties who had recovered from COVID-19.

This clone was detected once. The genes are TRBV19 and TRBJ2-5; a possible D gene is TRBD2 (5 bases). The germline V and J ends were trimmed by 5 bases and 1 base, with 14 bases remaining between them. This CDR3 spans 15 amino acids. The germline V gene has CDR1 LNHDA and CDR2 SQIVND (reference sequence). CDR3 bases: TGTGCCAGTAGTCCCCTAGCTAGGCCCCAAGAGACCCAGTACTTC. As protein: CASSPLARPQETQYF.

V usage is TRBV4-3 and J usage is TRBJ2-3; D might be TRBD1 (5 bases). CDR1 and CDR2 (germline): LGHNA, YSLEER. CDR3 length: 16 amino acids. V was cut by 0 bases and J by 4 bases, with 14 bases left in between. The CDR3 loop reads CASSQDTGWVPDTQYF. The CDR3 coding sequence is TGCGCCAGCAGCCAAGATACAGGTTGGGTCCCAGATACGCAGTATTTT.